One TCR beta chain is described in this entry. Antigen: not known. This sample was included in a study of blood T cells in healthy people across ages. Study-level points and caveats: Because sorting was not performed, PBMCs prevented conclusive naive versus antigen-experienced comparison. More naive CD4+ cells and higher diversity were found in long-lived than in aged donors. Those diversity estimates obtained from one million T cells were thought to be underestimates. TCR beta diversity per million T cells fell roughly linearly with age.

Then a second PCR, running about 6 to 11 cycles, was carried out with a sample-barcoded 5' primer and a J-beta primer mix. TCRdb independently ran MiXCR on the 5' RACE reads; one entry per CDR3 protein. Of about 680,000 distinct CDR3 sequences listed, around 48% are singletons. The germline V gene has CDR1 SGHRS and CDR2 YFSETQ. The CDR3 consists of 14 residues. V was pared by 0 bases and J by 6 bases, with 12 bases between. Sequencing was done on a sample of blood. The gene calls are TRBV5-1 and TRBJ1-1; D is unresolved. The TCR originated in a woman aged 55-69 years in good health. In nucleotides, the CDR3 is TGCGCCAGCAGCTTGGTGTCCGGGGTCGCTGAAGCTTTCTTT. Amino acid sequence: CASSLVSGVAEAFF.